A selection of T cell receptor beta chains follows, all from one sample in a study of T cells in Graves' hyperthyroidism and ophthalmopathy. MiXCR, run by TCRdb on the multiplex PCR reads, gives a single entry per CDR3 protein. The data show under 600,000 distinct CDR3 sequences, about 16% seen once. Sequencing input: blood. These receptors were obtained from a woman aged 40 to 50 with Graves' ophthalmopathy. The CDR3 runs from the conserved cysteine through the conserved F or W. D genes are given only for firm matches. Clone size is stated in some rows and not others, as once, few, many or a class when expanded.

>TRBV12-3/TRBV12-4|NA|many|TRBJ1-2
CASSFTSNYGYTF
TGTGCCAGCAGTTTTACTTCTAACTATGGCTACACCTTC
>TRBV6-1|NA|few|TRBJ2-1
CASKHREVSGYEQFF
TGTGCCAGCAAACACAGGGAAGTGAGTGGCTATGAGCAGTTCTTC
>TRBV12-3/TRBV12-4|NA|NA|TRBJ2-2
CASSQGPGGELFF
TGTGCCAGCAGTCAAGGCCCGGGCGGGGAGCTGTTTTTT
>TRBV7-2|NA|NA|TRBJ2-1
CASSLVRREQFF
TGTGCCAGCAGCTTAGTACGCAGAGAGCAGTTCTTC
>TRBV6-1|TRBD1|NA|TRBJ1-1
CASRPGTVLKNTEAFF
TGTGCCAGCAGACCAGGGACAGTGCTAAAGAACACTGAAGCTTTCTTT
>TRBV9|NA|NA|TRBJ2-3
CASSVGSSPWTDTQYF
TGTGCCAGCAGCGTAGGTTCTAGCCCGTGGACAGATACGCAGTATTTT
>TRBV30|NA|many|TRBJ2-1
CAWKRGPLNEQFF
TGTGCCTGGAAGAGGGGACCCCTCAATGAGCAGTTCTTC
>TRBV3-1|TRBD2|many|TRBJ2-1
CASSRTGLAENNEQFF
TGTGCCAGCAGCCGAACGGGACTAGCGGAGAACAATGAGCAGTTCTTC
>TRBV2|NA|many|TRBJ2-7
CASSVAPFPTYEQYF
TGTGCCAGCAGTGTGGCTCCCTTCCCCACGTACGAGCAGTACTTC
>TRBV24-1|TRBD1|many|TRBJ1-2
CATSDPSNTGGGDGYTF
TGTGCCACCAGTGATCCGTCAAATACAGGGGGCGGCGATGGCTACACCTTC
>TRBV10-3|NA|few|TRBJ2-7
CAISEMYEQYF
TGTGCCATCAGTGAGATGTACGAGCAGTACTTC
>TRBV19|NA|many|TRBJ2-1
CASSIDRSSYNEQFF
TGTGCCAGCAGCATCGACAGGAGCTCCTACAATGAGCAGTTCTTC
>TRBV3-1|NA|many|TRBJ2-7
CASSPAPVSSYEQYF
TGTGCCAGCAGCCCCGCTCCGGTTAGCTCCTACGAGCAGTACTTC
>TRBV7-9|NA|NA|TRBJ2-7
CASSFGRIEQYF
TGTGCCAGCAGCTTCGGGCGGATCGAGCAGTACTTC
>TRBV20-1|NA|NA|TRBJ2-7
CSARADPSYEQYF
TGCAGTGCTAGGGCAGACCCCTCCTACGAGCAGTACTTC
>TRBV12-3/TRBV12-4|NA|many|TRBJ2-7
CASSFSGGGPRSEQYF
TGTGCCAGCAGTTTTAGTGGCGGGGGCCCCCGCAGCGAGCAGTACTTC
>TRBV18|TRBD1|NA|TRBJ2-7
CASSPPTGKFYEQYF
TGTGCCAGCTCACCACCGACAGGGAAGTTCTACGAGCAGTACTTC
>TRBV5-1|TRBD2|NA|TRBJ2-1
CASSLTPTSGGVIEQFF
TGCGCCAGCAGCTTGACTCCGACTAGCGGGGGGGTTATTGAGCAGTTCTTC
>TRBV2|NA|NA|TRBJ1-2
CASSVRQVYGYTF
TGTGCCAGCAGTGTTAGACAGGTCTATGGCTACACCTTC
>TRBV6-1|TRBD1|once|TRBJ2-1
CASSRDRLTYEQFF
TGTGCCAGCAGCCGGGACAGGCTCACCTACGAGCAGTTCTTC
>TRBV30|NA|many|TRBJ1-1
CAWSPTANTEAFF
TGTGCCTGGAGTCCGACAGCTAACACTGAAGCTTTCTTT
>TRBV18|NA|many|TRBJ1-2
CASSEGRAVRYTF
TGTGCCAGCTCAGAGGGACGGGCAGTTCGCTACACCTTC
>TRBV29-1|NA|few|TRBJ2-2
CSVFNSVTGELFF
TGCAGCGTTTTCAACAGCGTCACCGGGGAGCTGTTTTTT
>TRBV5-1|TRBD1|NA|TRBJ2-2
CASRSTGAANGELFF
TGCGCCAGCAGATCGACAGGGGCGGCCAACGGGGAGCTGTTTTTT
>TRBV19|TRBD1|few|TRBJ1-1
CASSLQGRTAEAFF
TGTGCCAGTAGTCTACAGGGGAGAACGGCTGAAGCTTTCTTT
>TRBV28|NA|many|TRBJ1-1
CASTSTEGVTEAFF
TGTGCCAGCACCTCGACTGAAGGGGTCACTGAAGCTTTCTTT
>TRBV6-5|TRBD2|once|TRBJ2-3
CASSYSVSGSGLDTQYF
TGTGCCAGCAGTTACAGTGTTAGCGGGTCGGGGTTAGATACGCAGTATTTT
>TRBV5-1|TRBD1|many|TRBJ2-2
CASSLRPGQGTTGELFF
TGCGCCAGCAGCCTACGACCGGGACAGGGGACCACCGGGGAGCTGTTTTTT
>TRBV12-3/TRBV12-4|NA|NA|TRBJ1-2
CASSPDHWTNYGYTF
TGTGCCAGCAGTCCCGACCACTGGACTAACTATGGCTACACCTTC
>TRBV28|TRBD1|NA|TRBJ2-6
CASSLLGQGASGANVLTF
TGTGCCAGCAGTTTACTGGGACAGGGGGCGTCTGGGGCCAACGTCCTGACTTTC
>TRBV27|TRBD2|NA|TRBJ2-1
CASSPGWGGYNEQFF
TGTGCCAGCAGCCCTGGTTGGGGGGGGTACAATGAGCAGTTCTTC
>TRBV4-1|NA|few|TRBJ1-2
CASSQDYEGSYYGYTF
TGCGCCAGCAGCCAAGATTACGAGGGTTCCTACTATGGCTACACCTTC
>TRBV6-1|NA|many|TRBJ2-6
CASTLTAGSGANVLTF
TGTGCCAGCACCCTAACGGCGGGGTCTGGGGCCAACGTCCTGACTTTC
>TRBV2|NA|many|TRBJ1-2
CASNLDRIAGYTF
TGTGCCAGCAATCTGGACAGAATCGCTGGCTACACCTTC
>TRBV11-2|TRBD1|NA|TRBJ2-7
CASSADRGVEQYF
TGTGCCAGCAGCGCCGACAGGGGTGTCGAGCAGTACTTC
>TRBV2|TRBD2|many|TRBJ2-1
CASRSPGGGSYNEQFF
TGTGCCAGCCGTTCCCCGGGGGGGGGCTCCTACAATGAGCAGTTCTTC
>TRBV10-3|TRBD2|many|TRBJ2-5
CAISQAGARETQYF
TGTGCCATCAGCCAAGCGGGAGCAAGGGAGACCCAGTACTTC
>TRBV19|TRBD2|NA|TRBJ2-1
CASKKREAYNEQFF
TGTGCCAGTAAGAAACGGGAGGCCTACAATGAGCAGTTCTTC
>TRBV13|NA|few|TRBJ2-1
CASSFLNNEQFF
TGTGCCAGCAGCTTTCTCAACAATGAGCAGTTCTTC
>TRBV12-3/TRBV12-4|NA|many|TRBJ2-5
CATGRGGPQETQYF
TGTGCCACTGGCAGGGGTGGGCCCCAAGAGACCCAGTACTTC
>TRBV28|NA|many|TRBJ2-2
CASSLGLHYTGELFF
TGTGCCAGCAGTTTAGGCCTACATTACACCGGGGAGCTGTTTTTT
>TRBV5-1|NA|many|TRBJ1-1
CASSETGGLNTEAFF
TGCGCCAGCAGCGAGACTGGGGGGTTGAACACTGAAGCTTTCTTT
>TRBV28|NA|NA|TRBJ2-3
CASSLPYTDTQYF
TGTGCCAGCAGTCTCCCATACACAGATACGCAGTATTTT
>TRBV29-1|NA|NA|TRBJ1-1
CSVEDRGRGREAFF
TGCAGCGTTGAAGATCGGGGACGGGGTCGGGAAGCTTTCTTT
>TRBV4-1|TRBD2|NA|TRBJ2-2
CASRPGLARNTGELFF
TGCGCCAGCAGACCGGGACTAGCGAGGAACACCGGGGAGCTGTTTTTT
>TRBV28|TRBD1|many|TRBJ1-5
CASSWDSGQQPQHF
TGTGCCAGCAGTTGGGACAGTGGGCAGCAGCCCCAGCATTTT
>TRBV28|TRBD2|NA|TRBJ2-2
CASSLGLAESLGAGELFF
TGTGCCAGCAGTTTAGGACTAGCGGAGTCACTTGGGGCCGGGGAGCTGTTTTTT
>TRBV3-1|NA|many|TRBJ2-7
CASSHNRKSYEQYF
TGTGCCAGCAGCCACAACAGAAAATCCTACGAGCAGTACTTC
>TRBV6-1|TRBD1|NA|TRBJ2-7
CASSRSTGTGFAEQYF
TGTGCCAGCAGCCGATCGACCGGGACAGGGTTTGCCGAGCAGTACTTC
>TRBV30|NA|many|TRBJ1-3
CARHWLGNTIYF
TGTGCCCGCCATTGGCTTGGAAACACCATATATTTT
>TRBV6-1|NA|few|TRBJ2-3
CASSPHDTQYF
TGTGCCAGCAGTCCTCACGATACGCAGTATTTT
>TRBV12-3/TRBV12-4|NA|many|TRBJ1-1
CASTLGGAGTTEAFF
TGTGCCAGCACCCTGGGGGGGGCAGGCACCACTGAAGCTTTCTTT
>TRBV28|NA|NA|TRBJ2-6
CASSPPQGFSGANVLTF
TGTGCCAGCAGTCCCCCCCAGGGTTTCTCTGGGGCCAACGTCCTGACTTTC
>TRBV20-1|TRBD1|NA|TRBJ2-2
CSASTGGGLYSGELFF
TGCAGTGCGTCGACAGGGGGCGGACTTTACAGCGGGGAGCTGTTTTTT
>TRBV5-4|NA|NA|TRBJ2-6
CASSHQRDRQSGANVLTF
TGTGCCAGCAGTCACCAGCGGGACAGGCAGTCTGGGGCCAACGTCCTGACTTTC
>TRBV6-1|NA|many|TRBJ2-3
CASSDGSTDTQYF
TGTGCCAGCAGTGATGGAAGCACAGATACGCAGTATTTT
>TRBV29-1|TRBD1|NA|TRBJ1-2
CSVRQGADYGYTF
TGCAGCGTTCGACAGGGGGCGGACTATGGCTACACCTTC